This TCR beta chain originates from a study of response to subunit inactivated influenza vaccine. This clonotype was detected a few times. The CDR3 spans 18 residues. Germline V gene lookup returns CDR1 MGHRA and CDR2 YSYEKL. Trimming cost V 1 base and J 7 bases; bases outside gene matches: 11. From the RT-PCR reads, TCRdb called clonotypes with MiXCR, one entry per CDR3 protein. The table has about 540,000 distinct CDR3 sequences, roughly 25% seen once. The sample also formed part of further work on T cells expressing NK-cell markers. From that study: The TCR beta cDNA came from 5'RACE template switching with UMIs. According to the study, TCR beta repertoires originated from sorted CD3+CD56+NKG2C+, CD3+CD56+NKG2C- and CD3+CD56-NKG2C+ T cells. The authors sequenced eight donors, of whom seven were HCMV-seropositive and one was seronegative. In several experiments, sorting was restricted to alpha-beta TCR T cells by an anti-gamma-delta TCR antibody. The dominant NKG2C+ clonotypes represented 1.0-7.0% of CD8+ T cells in several donors.

Here the sequenced sample was CD4+ T cells sorted from PBMCs, taken about 11 days after vaccination. The sequence was obtained from a man aged 45-65 years who received an inactivated influenza vaccine. The chain joins TRBV4-1 to TRBJ2-1; 12 bases match TRBD2. This CDR3 is CASSQGASGRAMGNEQFF. The CDR3 DNA is TGCGCCAGCAGCCAAGGGGCTAGCGGGAGGGCAATGGGAAATGAGCAGTTCTTC.